What follows are 18 T cell receptor beta chains derived from one specimen sequenced in a study of blood T cell repertoires in COVID-19. The data were produced by immunoSEQ multiplex PCR, yet TCRdb's version contains in-frame clones alone and is incomplete. The table has roughly 100,000 clones, 85% seen once. Sequencing input: peripheral blood. These receptors all come from a man aged 45-65 years with acute or convalescent COVID-19.

The J gene is TRBJ1-1, the V gene TRBV7-3; D is unresolved. CDR1 and CDR2 (germline): SGHTA, FQGTGA. The V and J ends lost 2 bases and 7 bases respectively, with 11 bases between them. This CDR3 is built from 13 residues. CDR3: CASSLQAGLEAFF. As DNA, the CDR3 is TGTGCCAGCAGCTTACAGGCCGGCCTTGAAGCTTTCTTT. The full variable domain, completed using reference TRBV7-3 and TRBJ1-1, is GAGVSQTPSNKVTEKGKYVELRCDPISGHTALYWYRQSLGQGPEFLIYFQGTGAADDSGLPNDRFFAVRPEGSVSTLKIQRTERGDSAVYLCASSLQAGLEAFFGQGTRLTVV.

This chain joins TRBV5-3 and TRBJ1-2; D not resolved. Being an ORF, TRBV5-3 has a function that is uncertain. This CDR3 is 14 amino acids long. V was trimmed by 0 bases and J by 2 bases, leaving 8 bases between them. The CDR3 sequence is CARSLVAVNYGYTF. In DNA form, the CDR3 reads TGTGCCAGAAGCTTGGTAGCAGTGAACTATGGCTACACCTTC.

Only one count was recorded for this clone. The chain has TRBV5-4 and TRBJ2-5, with 7 bases fitting TRBD2. Trimming cost V 0 bases and J 0 bases; bases outside gene matches: 5. In germline, CDR1 is SGHNT, CDR2 YYREEE (reference sequence). This CDR3 comprises 16 residues. The CDR3 nucleotides read TGTGCCAGCAGCTTGGATCCTAGCGGATACCAAGAGACCCAGTACTTC. Protein sequence: CASSLDPSGYQETQYF.

This rearrangement joins TRBV7-8 to TRBJ2-1; D remains unclear. CDR1 and CDR2 from the germline V gene are SGHVS and FQNEAQ. This CDR3 is 15 amino acids long. V was cut by 1 base and J by 5 bases, with 12 bases left in between. CDR3 residues: CASSLDGFRNNEQFF. The CDR3 nucleotides read TGTGCCAGCAGCTTAGACGGGTTTCGGAACAATGAGCAGTTCTTC.

Here the CDR3 reads CASSVQGLETQYF. The DNA for the CDR3 is TGTGCCAGCAGTGTCCAGGGTCTGGAGACCCAGTACTTC. This sequence joins TRBV2 and TRBJ2-5; D is possibly TRBD1 (5 bases). Per the germline V gene, CDR1 is SNHLY and CDR2 is FYNNEI. This CDR3 region has 13 residues. V was trimmed by 4 bases and J by 5 bases, leaving 11 bases between them. Supplemented by reference TRBV2 and TRBJ2-5, the full variable domain reads EPEVTQTPSHQVTQMGQEVILRCVPISNHLYFYWYRQILGQKVEFLVSFYNNEISEKSEIFDDQFSVERPDGSNFTLKIRSTKLEDSAMYFCASSVQGLETQYFGPGTRLLVL.

The gene calls are TRBV5-6 and TRBJ2-5; 8 bases are shared with TRBD1. Germline trimming cut 3 bases from V and 7 bases from J; bases unmatched to any gene: 5. Germline values: CDR1 SGHDT, CDR2 YYEEEE. CDR3 length equals 13 residues. The CDR3 spells CASSWGQVGTQYF. Written as DNA, the CDR3 is TGTGCCAGCAGCTGGGGACAGGTCGGGACCCAGTACTTC.

V usage is TRBV5-1 and J usage is TRBJ1-6; 7 nucleotides match TRBD1. Losses at the gene ends were 4 bases for V and 6 bases for J; bases not matched to a gene: 4. Germline-derived CDR1 and CDR2 are SGHRS and YFSETQ. There are 14 residues in the CDR3. CDR3 nucleotide sequence: TGCGCCAGCAGCAGGGACAGATCTAATTCACCCCTCCACTTT. Its translation is CASSRDRSNSPLHF.

The chain uses TRBV7-9 and TRBJ1-2, with 9 bases lining up with TRBD1. From germline, CDR1 is SEHNR and CDR2 FQNEAQ (reference sequence). The CDR3 totals 15 residues. V lost 3 bases to trimming and J lost 1 base; unmatched junction nucleotides: 3. The CDR3 sequence: CASSFGDRDNYGYTF. The CDR3 nucleotides are TGTGCCAGCAGCTTCGGGGACAGGGATAACTATGGCTACACCTTC.

The genes are TRBV5-5 and TRBJ2-7; possible D gene TRBD1, 6 bases. Germline V gene data show CDR1 as SGHKS and CDR2 as YYEKEE (reference sequence). The CDR3 length is 14 residues. With 5 bases removed from V and 2 bases from J, the gap between germline ends came to 14 bases. The CDR3 nucleotides read TGTGCCAGCAGTATAACAGGGACCGCCTACGAGCAGTACTTC. Translation: CASSITGTAYEQYF.

The chain carries TRBV19 and TRBJ2-3; the match to TRBD2 covers 11 bases. Trimming took 3 bases from V and 2 from J; bases not matched to a gene: 16. Germline CDR1 and CDR2: LNHDA and SQIVND (reference sequence). The length of the CDR3 is 20 residues. The CDR3 is CASSIGSGALAGGHTDTQYF. The CDR3 coding sequence is TGTGCCAGTAGTATTGGGTCAGGGGCTCTAGCGGGGGGCCACACAGATACGCAGTATTTT.

The J gene is TRBJ1-6, the V gene TRBV12-3 or TRBV12-4, with 7 bases fitting TRBD1. Trimming at V came to 6 bases and at J to 7 bases, leaving 3 bases not matched to a gene. The CDR3 has 13 amino acids. The CDR3 sequence: CASRQGQNSPLHF. The CDR3 DNA reads as TGTGCCAGCAGACAGGGGCAAAATTCACCCCTCCACTTT.

Written as DNA, the CDR3 is TGTGCCAGCTCACCAGGGGGCCAGGGTCATCAGCCCCAGCATTTT. Amino acid sequence: CASSPGGQGHQPQHF. The chain has TRBV18 and TRBJ1-5, with D possibly matching TRBD1 (6 bases). Germline assignment: CDR1 KGHSH and CDR2 LQKENI. This CDR3 has 15 amino acids. V lost 2 bases and J 5 bases, leaving 13 bases between the germline ends.

The chain carries TRBV5-1 and TRBJ1-5; the D is unclear. CDR1 and CDR2 from the germline V gene are SGHRS and YFSETQ. The CDR3 is 13 residues long. The V end lost 7 bases, the J end lost 3 bases, and 11 bases lay between the germline ends. The CDR3 reads CASPTRNNQPQHF. The CDR3 DNA reads TGCGCCAGCCCTACCAGGAACAATCAGCCCCAGCATTTT.

A single count supports this clone. The chain employs TRBV4-1 and TRBJ2-5, with 7 bases that match TRBD1. The CDR3 runs to 13 residues. Trimming took 1 base from V and 4 from J; bases not matched to a gene: 0. The germline gives CDR1 MGHRA, CDR2 YSYEKL. The CDR3 region has the DNA TGCGCCAGCAGCCAAGCAGGGGGAGAGACCCAGTACTTC. This translates into CASSQAGGETQYF.

The rearrangement uses TRBV27 and TRBJ1-5; D not certain. This CDR3 has 13 amino acids. V lost 3 bases to trimming and J lost 2 bases, with 5 bases between them. Germline V lookup: CDR1 MNHEY, CDR2 SMNVEV (reference sequence). The CDR3 sequence: CASSFSRNQPQHF. The DNA for the CDR3 is TGTGCCAGCAGTTTTTCTCGCAATCAGCCCCAGCATTTT.

The chain carries TRBV7-3 and TRBJ2-3; D may be TRBD1 (5 bases). This CDR3 comprises 14 residues. The ends were cut back, 2 bases at V and 2 bases at J, with 8 bases in the middle. Germline values: CDR1 SGHTA, CDR2 FQGTGA. DNA for the CDR3: TGTGCCAGCAGCTTAGACAGTTACACAGATACGCAGTATTTT. It yields the protein CASSLDSYTDTQYF.

The V gene is TRBV19, the J gene TRBJ2-7; D is possibly TRBD1 (5 bases). From germline, CDR1 is LNHDA and CDR2 SQIVND (reference sequence). The CDR3 has 15 amino acids. Trimming took off 6 bases at V and 3 bases at J, with 18 bases between the two ends. CDR3: CASSPQGLLNYEQYF. As DNA, the CDR3 is TGTGCCAGTAGCCCTCAGGGTTTGTTGAACTACGAGCAGTACTTC.

As DNA, the CDR3 is TGTGCCAGCAGCACGCGGACTAGCGGGGGGCTGCTGGATACGCAGTATTTT. Encoded protein: CASSTRTSGGLLDTQYF. The chain combines TRBV14 with TRBJ2-3, with 14 bases matching TRBD2. V was clipped by 5 bases and J by 6 bases; unmatched bases: 10. Germline values: CDR1 SGHDN, CDR2 FVKESK. CDR3 size: 17 residues.